The 7 T cell receptor beta chains listed next were all sequenced from one sample in a study of identical twins. TCRdb passed the 5' RACE reads through MiXCR, listing each CDR3 protein once. The repertoire has approximately 410,000 distinct CDR3 sequences, approximately 17% of them found once; the top ten carry less than 15%. Sequencing was done on a sample of naive T cells sorted from blood. These receptors originate from a man between 45 and 60 years old in good health.

This clonotype was counted ten times or more. The chain links TRBV28 to TRBJ2-7; D possibly corresponds to TRBD1 (6 bases). The CDR3 covers 14 residues. Trimming pared 7 bases from V and 3 bases from J, leaving 16 bases between. CDR1 is MDHEN and CDR2 is SYDVKM in the germline V gene. The CDR3 region has the DNA TGTGCCAGCAAACAAACAGGGCAGGGCTACGAGCAGTACTTC. As protein: CASKQTGQGYEQYF.

The chain employs TRBV12-3 or TRBV12-4 and TRBJ1-2; D possibly corresponds to TRBD1 (5 bases). The CDR3 length is 15 residues. V lost 7 bases and J 2 bases, leaving 17 bases between the germline ends. CDR3 in amino acids: CASNGGSYGNYGYTF. As DNA, the CDR3 is TGTGCCAGCAACGGGGGGAGTTATGGAAACTATGGCTACACCTTC.

This clonotype was observed a few times. J is TRBJ2-7 and V is TRBV28; D assignment may be TRBD1 or TRBD2 (6 bases each). Looked up from germline, CDR1 is MDHEN and CDR2 is SYDVKM. This CDR3 comprises 14 residues. Trimming pared 8 bases from V and 1 base from J, leaving 15 bases between. The CDR3 spells CASRTGGGSYEQYF. The CDR3 nucleotides are TGTGCCAGCCGGACCGGAGGGGGTTCCTACGAGCAGTACTTC.

The chain combines TRBV28 with TRBJ2-7; D is possibly TRBD1 or TRBD2 (5 bases each). Germline lookup yields CDR1 MDHEN and CDR2 SYDVKM. The CDR3 loop spans 12 amino acids. V lost 7 bases and J lost 1, with 8 bases in between. This CDR3 reads CASMWGSYEQYF. The CDR3 bases are TGTGCCAGCATGTGGGGGTCCTACGAGCAGTACTTC.

V gene TRBV5-1 combines with J gene TRBJ2-1; D is perhaps TRBD1 or TRBD2 (5 bases each). The CDR3 has 14 amino acids. V was trimmed by 4 bases and J by 5 bases, leaving 13 bases between them. Germline V gene sequence: CDR1 SGHRS, CDR2 YFSETQ. Here the CDR3 DNA reads TGCGCCAGCAGCCACGGACAAGCGGACAATGAGCAGTTCTTC. The encoded protein is CASSHGQADNEQFF.

In its sample, this clonotype was seen many times. V usage is TRBV6-2 or TRBV6-3 and J usage is TRBJ2-1, with a possible D match to TRBD2 (5 bases). This CDR3 has 16 residues. Between the trimmed V and J ends, which lost 0 bases and 7 bases, there was a span of 16 bases. Germline V gives CDR1 MNHEY, CDR2 SVGEGT. Here the CDR3 DNA reads TGTGCCAGCAGTTACTCGAGGGTGCTTCAGACGAATGAGCAGTTCTTC. This encodes CASSYSRVLQTNEQFF.

This chain links TRBV11-1 with TRBJ2-1; TRBD2 matches at 11 bases. From germline, CDR1 is SGHAT and CDR2 FQDESV (reference sequence). This CDR3 is built from 19 residues. V dropped 5 bases and J dropped 12; count of bases not matched to a gene: 24. The CDR3, as DNA: TGTGCCAGCAGCAAACTAGCGGGGGATCTCACCAGCCACACAGGGGGGCAGTTCTTC. Amino acid sequence: CASSKLAGDLTSHTGGQFF.